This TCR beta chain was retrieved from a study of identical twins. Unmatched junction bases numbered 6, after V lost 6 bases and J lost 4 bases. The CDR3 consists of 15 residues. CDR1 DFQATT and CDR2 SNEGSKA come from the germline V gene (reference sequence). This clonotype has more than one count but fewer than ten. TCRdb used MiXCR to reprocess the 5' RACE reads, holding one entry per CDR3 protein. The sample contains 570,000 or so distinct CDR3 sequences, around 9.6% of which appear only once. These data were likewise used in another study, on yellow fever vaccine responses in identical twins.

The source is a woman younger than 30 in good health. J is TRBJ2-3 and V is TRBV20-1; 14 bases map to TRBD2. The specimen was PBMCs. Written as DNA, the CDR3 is TGCAGTGCGGCGGGACTAGCGGGAGTCGCAGATACGCAGTATTTT. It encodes CSAAGLAGVADTQYF.